This T cell receptor beta chain was found in a study of blood T cell repertoires in COVID-19. Across the whole study: Italy, Spain and the United States were the sources of the convalescent and acute COVID-19 samples.

Under the authors' procedure: Nucleated cell number was recorded as an estimate derived from reference gene primer amplification. Profiled with immunoSEQ multiplex PCR; TCRdb holds only in-frame clones, not every one. D and trimming were read from the DNA, whereas the V and J calls and clone size are those reported in that table. The table records around 160,000 clones, roughly 77% of them present only once. From germline, CDR1 is SGHRS and CDR2 YFSETQ. Between the trimmed V and J ends, which lost 0 bases and 3 bases, there was a span of 15 bases. The CDR3 runs 16 residues. The chain recombines TRBV5-1 with TRBJ1-2; a weak D match, TRBD1 (6 bases). The sample was peripheral blood. This clonotype originated in a human donor in a cohort sampled during active COVID-19. The CDR3 nucleotides are TGCGCCAGCAGCTTGGAGGGGACCAGGGGTTACTATGGCTACACCTTC. Residues: CASSLEGTRGYYGYTF. Filled out from reference TRBV5-1 and TRBJ1-2, the complete variable domain reads KAGVTQTPRYLIKTRGQQVTLSCSPISGHRSVSWYQQTPGQGLQFLFEYFSETQRNKGNFPGRFSGRQFSNSRSEMNVSTLELGDSALYLCASSLEGTRGYYGYTFGSGTRLTVV.